The next 17 T cell receptor beta chains were all read from a single sample in a study of cytomegalovirus exposure and HLA in healthy donors. PCR was performed using 60 Vbeta and 13 Jbeta primers. TCRdb's table, derived via immunoSEQ multiplex PCR, lists solely in-frame clones and lacks some. Reported are under 200,000 clones; the ten largest clones contain less than 0.95%. The sequenced sample was PBMCs. These TCRs come from a woman under 30 in good health and CMV-seropositive.

V and J are TRBV6-6 and TRBJ1-3; 8 bases line up with TRBD1. This CDR3 contains 14 residues. Germline V gene data show CDR1 as MNHNY and CDR2 as SVGAGI (reference sequence). After removal of 6 bases from V and 0 bases from J, the junction contained 1 base not matched to a gene. In nucleotides, the CDR3 is TGTGCCAGCAGACAGGGGGGCTCTGGAAACACCATATATTTT. Protein: CASRQGGSGNTIYF.

The chain combines TRBV5-4 with TRBJ1-6; D not resolved. CDR3 length equals 15 residues. CDR1 is SGHNT and CDR2 is YYREEE in the germline V gene (reference sequence). Trimming took 0 bases from V and 7 from J, leaving 11 bases between them. As DNA, the CDR3 is TGTGCCAGCAGCTTGGGTGCCAACGAGAATTCACCCCTCCACTTT. It specifies CASSLGANENSPLHF.

The genes are TRBV9 and TRBJ2-2; 7 bases match TRBD2. Trimming took 4 bases from V and 6 from J; bases not matched to a gene: 18. CDR1 is SGDLS, CDR2 YYNGEE, per germline. The CDR3 runs to 18 residues. CDR3 loop: CASSPRLGLVSEAGELFF. The CDR3 region has the DNA TGTGCCAGCAGCCCGAGGCTCGGACTAGTTAGCGAGGCCGGGGAGCTGTTTTTT.

The chain uses TRBV15 and TRBJ2-3; D gene ambiguous. The CDR3 covers 16 residues. Trimming left V 4 bases short and J 0 bases short, with 14 bases between. Germline V CDR1 and CDR2: LNHNV, YYDKDF (reference sequence). The CDR3 region is CATSILLHRSTDTQYF. CDR3 nucleotide sequence: TGTGCCACCAGCATCCTCCTGCACCGGAGCACAGATACGCAGTATTTT.

This chain links TRBV18 with TRBJ1-1; 7 positions match TRBD1. CDR3 length: 14 amino acids. V lost 1 base to trimming and J lost 3 bases; unmatched junction nucleotides: 2. Germline V lookup: CDR1 KGHSH, CDR2 LQKENI. The CDR3 sequence is CASSPRDRHTEAFF. CDR3 nucleotides: TGTGCCAGCTCACCACGGGACAGACACACTGAAGCTTTCTTT.

With regard to this clone: One junction end disagrees with the germline gene, perhaps due to a read error. The gene calls are TRBV7-7 and TRBJ1-1; D might be TRBD1 (5 bases). The germline CDR1 and CDR2 sequences are SSHAT and FNYEAQ (reference sequence). CDR3 length: 13 amino acids. CDR3 loop: CASSPTQGSEAFF. The CDR3 DNA sequence: TGTGCTAGCAGCCCCACGCAGGGTTCTGAAGCTTTCTTT.

J is TRBJ1-5 and V is TRBV28; 10 bases match TRBD1. CDR1 MDHEN and CDR2 SYDVKM come from the germline V gene. The V gene end was trimmed by 5 bases and the J gene end by 4 bases; junction bases not matched to a gene: 8. This CDR3 is 16 amino acids long. The DNA for the CDR3 is TGTGCCAGCAGTCCTGCCTGGACAGGGGGAAATCAGCCCCAGCATTTT. It encodes CASSPAWTGGNQPQHF. Based on the CDR3 plus reference TRBV28 and TRBJ1-5, the full variable domain is DVKVTQSSRYLVKRTGEKVFLECVQDMDHENMFWYRQDPGLGLRLIYFSYDVKMKEKGDIPEGYSVSREKKERFSLILESASTNQTSMYLCASSPAWTGGNQPQHFGDGTRLSIL.

The V call is TRBV7-9, the J call TRBJ2-2; tentative D call: TRBD1 (6 bases). Germline lookup yields CDR1 SEHNR and CDR2 FQNEAQ (reference sequence). V was shortened by 8 bases and J by 1 base, with 8 bases between the two germline ends. The length of the CDR3 is 13 residues. The CDR3 nucleotides read TGTGCCAGCGGCAGGGGGAACACCGGGGAGCTGTTTTTT. It yields the protein CASGRGNTGELFF.

The chain has TRBV19 and TRBJ2-2; perhaps TRBD1 as D (6 bases). V was trimmed by 11 bases and J by 3 bases, leaving 25 bases between them. The CDR3 contains 17 residues. In germline, CDR1 is LNHDA, CDR2 SQIVND (reference sequence). CDR3: CAPGRRGKVGYTGELFF. The CDR3 bases are TGTGCCCCCGGGCGCAGGGGAAAAGTTGGTTACACCGGGGAGCTGTTTTTT.

The V and J genes are TRBV2 and TRBJ2-1; 7 bases match TRBD1. CDR3 length equals 11 residues. The V gene's germline CDR1 is SNHLY and CDR2 FYNNEI. The J segment lost 9 bases and the V segment lost 5 bases, leaving 1 base of the junction unmatched. CDR3 nucleotide sequence: TGTGCCAGCAGTCCAGGGGGTGAGCAGTTCTTC. Protein sequence: CASSPGGEQFF.

The chain has TRBV7-9 and TRBJ2-1, with 9 bases matching TRBD2. The V gene's germline CDR1 is SEHNR and CDR2 FQNEAQ (reference sequence). V shed 4 bases, J shed 0 bases, and the junction held 7 bases outside the gene matches. This CDR3 has 17 residues. Here the CDR3 reads CASSSSRREGSYNEQFF. The CDR3 nucleotides are TGTGCCAGCAGCTCATCCCGGCGGGAGGGCTCCTACAATGAGCAGTTCTTC.

CDR3: CASSGVLAGTDTQYF. DNA for the CDR3: TGTGCCAGCAGTGGGGTACTAGCTGGCACAGATACGCAGTATTTT. The chain recombines TRBV2 with TRBJ2-3, with D perhaps matching TRBD2 (6 bases). V was trimmed by 4 bases and J by 1 base, leaving 12 bases between them. This CDR3 contains 15 residues. Germline loops: CDR1 SNHLY, CDR2 FYNNEI.

The V gene is TRBV4-1, the J gene TRBJ2-3; the match to TRBD2 covers 8 bases. This CDR3 comprises 17 residues. The ends lost 0 bases at V and 5 bases at J; junction bases unmatched: 10. In germline, CDR1 is MGHRA, CDR2 YSYEKL. This chain's CDR3 is CASSQDRVAGPGDTQYF. As DNA, the CDR3 is TGCGCCAGCAGCCAAGATAGGGTAGCGGGGCCCGGAGATACGCAGTATTTT.

The V gene is TRBV2, the J gene TRBJ1-1; possible D gene TRBD1, 5 bases. The CDR3 extends over 16 amino acids. Trimming took 4 bases from V and 4 from J, leaving 19 bases between them. The germline V gene encodes CDR1 SNHLY and CDR2 FYNNEI. Here the CDR3 reads CASSAEPPGIGTEAFF. The CDR3 bases are TGTGCCAGCAGTGCGGAACCCCCAGGGATCGGCACTGAAGCTTTCTTT. Using reference TRBV2 and TRBJ1-1 for the parts outside the CDR3, the full variable domain is EPEVTQTPSHQVTQMGQEVILRCVPISNHLYFYWYRQILGQKVEFLVSFYNNEISEKSEIFDDQFSVERPDGSNFTLKIRSTKLEDSAMYFCASSAEPPGIGTEAFFGQGTRLTVV.

The chain carries TRBV9 and TRBJ2-2; 14 bases align to TRBD2. This CDR3 region has 21 residues. V was pared by 1 base and J by 6 bases, with 17 bases of the junction left unmatched. The germline V gene encodes CDR1 SGDLS and CDR2 YYNGEE. The CDR3 sequence is CASSVSGRLAGGPSAPGELFF. The CDR3 nucleotides read TGTGCCAGCAGCGTATCCGGGAGACTAGCGGGGGGGCCTTCCGCCCCCGGGGAGCTGTTTTTT.

The chain is built from TRBV9 and TRBJ1-3; 9 bases are a match to TRBD1. Trimming at V came to 1 base and at J to 4 bases, leaving 6 bases not matched to a gene. CDR3 length: 16 amino acids. Germline V gene data show CDR1 as SGDLS and CDR2 as YYNGEE. CDR3 protein: CASSVMGQGFGNTIYF. The CDR3 nucleotides read TGTGCCAGCAGCGTAATGGGACAGGGTTTCGGAAACACCATATATTTT.

This chain connects TRBV5-1 to TRBJ2-7; 7 bases map to TRBD1. V lost 5 bases, J lost 5 bases, and 13 bases stayed unmatched. This CDR3 is built from 15 residues. Germline assignment: CDR1 SGHRS and CDR2 YFSETQ. CDR3 in amino acids: CASRRFTGTENEQYF. The CDR3, as DNA: TGCGCCAGCAGACGTTTCACCGGGACAGAGAACGAGCAGTACTTC. Together with reference TRBV5-1 and TRBJ2-7, the CDR3 gives the full variable domain: KAGVTQTPRYLIKTRGQQVTLSCSPISGHRSVSWYQQTPGQGLQFLFEYFSETQRNKGNFPGRFSGRQFSNSRSEMNVSTLELGDSALYLCASRRFTGTENEQYFGPGTRLTVT.